What follows is one T cell receptor beta chain and its context. Its antigen is still unknown. The source of the sample is a study of breast tumors, draining lymph nodes, adjacent tissues. TCRdb re-called the multiplex PCR reads through MiXCR, storing one row per CDR3 protein. The sample holds 150,000 to 200,000 distinct CDR3 sequences, approximately 31% seen once. The V end was cut by 0 bases, the J end by 8 bases, with 10 bases between. Germline V gene data show CDR1 as MNHNS and CDR2 as SASEGT. The CDR3 length is 14 residues. Breast cancer patients provided tissue from their axillary draining lymph nodes. Study-wide findings and caveats: Compared with basal-like, luminal-like tumors shared significantly more repertoire with nontumor tissue. Compared with lymph nodes, tumors were less diverse; compared with nontumor tissue, more.

The rearrangement joins TRBV6-1 to TRBJ2-2; weak D call: TRBD2 (6 bases). The sequencing input was axillary lymph node tissue. The sequence came from a female donor with breast cancer. Some clones in this sample may be carry-over from other donors' samples. The CDR3 DNA sequence: TGTGCCAGCAGTGAAGCTGGGGGGACGGGGGAGCTGTTTTTT. It encodes CASSEAGGTGELFF.